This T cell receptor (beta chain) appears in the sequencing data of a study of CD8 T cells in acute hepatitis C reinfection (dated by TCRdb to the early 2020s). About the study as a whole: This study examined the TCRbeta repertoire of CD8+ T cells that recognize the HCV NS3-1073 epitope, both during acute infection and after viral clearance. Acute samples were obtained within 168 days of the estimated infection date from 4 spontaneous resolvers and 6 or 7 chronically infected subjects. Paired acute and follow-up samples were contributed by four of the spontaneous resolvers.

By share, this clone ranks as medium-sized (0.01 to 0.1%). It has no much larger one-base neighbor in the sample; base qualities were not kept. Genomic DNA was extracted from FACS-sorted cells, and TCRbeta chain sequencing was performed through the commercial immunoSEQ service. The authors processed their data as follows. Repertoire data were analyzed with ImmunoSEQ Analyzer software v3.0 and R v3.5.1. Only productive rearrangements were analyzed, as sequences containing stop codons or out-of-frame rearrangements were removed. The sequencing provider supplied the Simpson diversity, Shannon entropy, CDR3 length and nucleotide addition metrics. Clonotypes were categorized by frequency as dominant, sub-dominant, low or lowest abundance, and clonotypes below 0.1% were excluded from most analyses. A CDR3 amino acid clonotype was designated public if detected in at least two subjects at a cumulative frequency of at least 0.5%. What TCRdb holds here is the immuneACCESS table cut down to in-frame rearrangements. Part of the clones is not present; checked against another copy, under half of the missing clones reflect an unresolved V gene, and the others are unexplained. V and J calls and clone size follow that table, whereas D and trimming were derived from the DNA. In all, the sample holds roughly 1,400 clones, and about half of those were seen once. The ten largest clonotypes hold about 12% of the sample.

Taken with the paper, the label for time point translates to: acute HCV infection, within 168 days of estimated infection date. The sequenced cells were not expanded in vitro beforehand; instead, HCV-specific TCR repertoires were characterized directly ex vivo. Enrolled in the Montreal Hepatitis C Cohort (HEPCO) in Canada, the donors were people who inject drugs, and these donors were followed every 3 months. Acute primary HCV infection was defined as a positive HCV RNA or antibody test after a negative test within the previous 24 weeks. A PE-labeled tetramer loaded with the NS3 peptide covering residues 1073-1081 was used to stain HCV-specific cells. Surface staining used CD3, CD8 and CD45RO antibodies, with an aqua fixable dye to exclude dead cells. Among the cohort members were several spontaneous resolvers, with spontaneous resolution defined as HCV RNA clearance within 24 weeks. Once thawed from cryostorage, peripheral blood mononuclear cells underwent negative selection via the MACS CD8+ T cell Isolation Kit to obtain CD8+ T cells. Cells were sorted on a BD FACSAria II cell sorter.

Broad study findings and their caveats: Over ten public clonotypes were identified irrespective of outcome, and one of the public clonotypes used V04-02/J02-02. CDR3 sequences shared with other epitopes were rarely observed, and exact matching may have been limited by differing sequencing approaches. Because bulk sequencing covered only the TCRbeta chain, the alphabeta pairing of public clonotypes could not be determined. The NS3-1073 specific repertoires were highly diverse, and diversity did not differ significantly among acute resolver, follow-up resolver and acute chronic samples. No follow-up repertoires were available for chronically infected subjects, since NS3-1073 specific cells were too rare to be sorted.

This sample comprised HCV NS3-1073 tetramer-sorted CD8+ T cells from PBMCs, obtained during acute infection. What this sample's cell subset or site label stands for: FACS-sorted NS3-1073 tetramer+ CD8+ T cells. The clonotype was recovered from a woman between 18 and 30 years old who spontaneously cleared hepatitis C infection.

In nucleotides, the sequence is TGTGCCAGCAGTTTGCCGGCCGGAACCCTGACTGGGGCCAACGTCCTGACTTTC. Its protein reads: CASSLPAGTLTGANVLTF. The chain links TRBV28 with TRBJ2-6, with no D gene named confidently. CDR1 MDHEN and CDR2 SYDVKM were looked up in the germline V gene. The CDR3 runs 18 residues from the cysteine to the phenylalanine. The DNA shown is the 54-base CDR3, in frame from base 1. The V end loses 3 bases and the J end loses 2 bases, and a stretch of 17 bases separates them. Beyond the CDR3, the reference TRBV28 and TRBJ2-6 genes provide the residues; the full variable domain reads: DVKVTQSSRYLVKRTGEKVFLECVQDMDHENMFWYRQDPGLGLRLIYFSYDVKMKEKGDIPEGYSVSREKKERFSLILESASTNQTSMYLCASSLPAGTLTGANVLTFGAGSRLTVL.